These 20 T cell receptor beta chains were sequenced from one sample in a study of blood T cells in healthy people across ages. A second PCR, run for roughly 7 to 12 cycles, used a sample-barcoded 5' primer plus a J-beta primer mix. TCRdb processed the 5' RACE reads anew with MiXCR; each CDR3 protein has one entry. The sample holds about 670,000 distinct CDR3 sequences, 40% to 50% seen once. Sequenced material: blood. All receptors derive from a man of 80 years or more in good health.

In its sample, this clonotype was seen a few times. The chain employs TRBV5-1 and TRBJ2-5, with no clear D. V dropped 4 bases and J dropped 2 bases, with 15 bases sitting between them. Germline V gene lookup returns CDR1 SGHRS and CDR2 YFSETQ. This CDR3 has 15 residues. The CDR3 DNA sequence: TGCGCCAGCAGCCCCCCTGACTTTCCGCAAGAGACCCAGTACTTC. Residues: CASSPPDFPQETQYF.

The chain employs TRBV7-9 and TRBJ2-1; 7 bases are shared with TRBD2. The trim removed 2 bases at V and 4 bases at J, leaving 5 bases unmatched. The CDR3 is 15 amino acids. From germline, CDR1 is SEHNR and CDR2 FQNEAQ (reference sequence). The DNA for the CDR3 is TGTGCCAGCAGCTTAAGGCGGGGGAGATACAATGAGCAGTTCTTC. Translated, it gives CASSLRRGRYNEQFF.

This rearrangement joins TRBV14 to TRBJ2-7; perhaps TRBD2 as D (6 bases). Germline V lookup: CDR1 SGHDN, CDR2 FVKESK. With 1 base removed from V and 3 bases from J, the gap between germline ends came to 19 bases. This CDR3 is built from 17 residues. DNA for the CDR3: TGTGCCAGCAGCCAAGTCGGTCGGGGCTACGGGGGCTACGAGCAGTACTTC. This gives the protein CASSQVGRGYGGYEQYF.

In its sample, this clonotype was seen many times. This chain joins TRBV6-5 and TRBJ2-7; weak D call: TRBD1 (6 bases). Trimming left V 4 bases short and J 6 bases short, with 16 bases between. The CDR3 is 14 amino acids. The germline CDR1 and CDR2 sequences are MNHEY and SVGAGI. The CDR3 loop reads CASSWDMYQGEQYF. CDR3 nucleotides: TGTGCCAGCAGTTGGGACATGTACCAAGGCGAGCAGTACTTC.

V is TRBV5-1 and J is TRBJ2-5; D assignment may be TRBD1 or TRBD2 (5 bases each). The CDR3 spans 14 residues. CDR1 SGHRS and CDR2 YFSETQ come from the germline V gene. V dropped 1 base and J dropped 3 bases, with 10 bases sitting between them. The CDR3 reads CASSLPQGEETQYF. CDR3 bases: TGCGCCAGCAGCTTGCCCCAGGGAGAAGAGACCCAGTACTTC.

The V call is TRBV25-1, the J call TRBJ2-1; 14 positions agree with TRBD2. V gave up 2 bases and J gave up 6 bases; unmatched junction bases: 6. The germline CDR1 and CDR2 sequences are MGHDK and SYGVNS. This CDR3 has 17 residues. The CDR3 nucleotides are TGTGCCAGCAGTGAAACGGGACTAGCGGGGGTTGGCAATGAGCAGTTCTTC. Translating it yields CASSETGLAGVGNEQFF.

This clonotype was seen more than once but under ten times. The V call is TRBV6-2 or TRBV6-3, the J call TRBJ2-7, with D perhaps matching TRBD2 (6 bases). V lost 7 bases to trimming and J lost 2 bases, with 24 bases between them. The length of the CDR3 is 17 residues. Germline V CDR1 and CDR2: MNHEY, SVGEGT. The CDR3 reads CASNQADRGAITYEQYF. In DNA form, the CDR3 reads TGTGCCAGCAATCAGGCTGACCGCGGGGCCATTACCTACGAGCAGTACTTC.

V usage is TRBV20-1 and J usage is TRBJ2-1; weak D call: TRBD1 (5 bases). Germline CDR1 DFQATT, CDR2 SNEGSKA (reference sequence). Trimming stripped 3 bases from V and 10 bases from J, with 19 bases between. The CDR3 contains 14 residues. CDR3 amino acids: CSARDTALSYEQFF. In DNA form, the CDR3 reads TGCAGTGCTAGGGACACTGCTCTCTCTTACGAGCAGTTCTTC.

J is TRBJ2-3 and V is TRBV5-1; D is undetermined. V gave up 0 bases and J gave up 0 bases, with 11 bases separating them. Germline V CDR1 and CDR2: SGHRS, YFSETQ. The CDR3 length is 16 residues. The CDR3 region is CASSLVAPPSTDTQYF. CDR3 DNA sequence: TGCGCCAGCAGCTTGGTAGCACCTCCTAGCACAGATACGCAGTATTTT.

The CDR3 coding sequence is TGCAGTGCCCGGAGGACTAGCGGGAGGAATGAGCAGTTCTTC. It is translated as CSARRTSGRNEQFF. This chain joins TRBV20-1 and TRBJ2-1, with 14 bases identical to TRBD2. The V and J ends lost 6 bases and 7 bases, in that order; junction bases with no gene match: 5. The CDR3 extends over 14 amino acids. CDR1 and CDR2 (germline): DFQATT, SNEGSKA (reference sequence).

The chain has TRBV5-1 and TRBJ2-7, with a tentative D call TRBD1 (6 bases). With 4 bases removed from V and 5 bases from J, the gap between germline ends came to 16 bases. The CDR3 totals 14 residues. Germline loops: CDR1 SGHRS, CDR2 YFSETQ. The DNA for the CDR3 is TGCGCCAGCAGCCTACAGGGTACCGCCGACGAGCAGTACTTC. Encoded protein: CASSLQGTADEQYF.

This clonotype appeared a few times. V gene TRBV7-6 combines with J gene TRBJ1-2; 10 bases fit TRBD1. V lost 6 bases and J lost 8; bases outside the gene matches: 15. CDR1 is SGHVS, CDR2 FNYEAQ, per germline. CDR3 size: 16 residues. CDR3 in DNA: TGTGCCAGCAGTTCTGGAGGGACAGGGGTCCTCGGGGGCTACACCTTC. Translating gives CASSSGGTGVLGGYTF.

This clonotype was seen a handful of times. The gene calls are TRBV15 and TRBJ2-7; D is unresolved. Trimming took 0 bases from V and 7 from J, leaving 10 bases between them. This CDR3 contains 13 residues. From germline, CDR1 is LNHNV and CDR2 YYDKDF (reference sequence). CDR3: CATSRDSSCEQYF. CDR3 sequence (DNA): TGTGCCACCAGCAGAGACTCTTCCTGTGAGCAGTACTTC.

The V call is TRBV6-5, the J call TRBJ2-7; no clear D gene. Germline values: CDR1 MNHEY, CDR2 SVGAGI. V lost 2 bases and J 6 bases, leaving 17 bases between the germline ends. The CDR3 covers 15 residues. The chain's CDR3 is CASSYAGPLAGEQYF. The CDR3 region has the DNA TGTGCCAGCAGTTACGCCGGGCCTCTCGCAGGCGAGCAGTACTTC.

The rearrangement links TRBV2 to TRBJ2-5; tentatively, D is TRBD1 (5 bases). Trimming took off 6 bases at V and 11 bases at J, with 19 bases between the two ends. This CDR3 spans 13 amino acids. Germline CDR1 SNHLY, CDR2 FYNNEI. The CDR3, as DNA: TGTGCCAGCAGGGCAGGGCCAGGAAATGAGCAGTACTTC. Encoded protein: CASRAGPGNEQYF.

The sample holds a few counts of this clonotype. The chain couples TRBV13 to TRBJ2-7; 9 positions agree with TRBD1. This CDR3 is built from 15 residues. V shed 5 bases and J 3 bases; nucleotides not matched to a gene: 8. The germline CDR1 and CDR2 sequences are PRHDT and FYEKMQ (reference sequence). DNA of the CDR3: TGTGCCAGCAGCCAAAGGACAGGGGTTCGCTACGAGCAGTACTTC. This translates into CASSQRTGVRYEQYF.

This clonotype was found a few times. In nucleotides, the CDR3 is TGTGCCAGGGCCCTCAGTAGGGACAGGCTCGGCGTCCTGCCCCAGCATTTT. This gives the protein CARALSRDRLGVLPQHF. The gene calls are TRBV9 and TRBJ1-5, with 8 bases lining up with TRBD1. Germline assignment: CDR1 SGDLS and CDR2 YYNGEE. After removal of 8 bases from V and 9 bases from J, the junction contained 22 bases not matched to a gene. This CDR3 region has 17 residues. Supplemented by reference TRBV9 and TRBJ1-5, the full variable domain reads DSGVTQTPKHLITATGQRVTLRCSPRSGDLSVYWYQQSLDQGLQFLIQYYNGEERAKGNILERFSAQQFPDLHSELNLSSLELGDSALYFCARALSRDRLGVLPQHFGDGTRLSIL.

The chain recombines TRBV4-3 with TRBJ2-1; 8 bases are a match to TRBD2. CDR1 and CDR2 (germline): LGHNA, YSLEER. Trimming at V came to 1 base and at J to 8 bases, leaving 10 bases not matched to a gene. The CDR3 totals 16 residues. CDR3 nucleotides: TGCGCCAGCAGCCAAGTGACCGGCGGGAGGTGGGATGAGCAGTTCTTC. Its translation: CASSQVTGGRWDEQFF.

The genes are TRBV5-1 and TRBJ1-2; perhaps TRBD1 as D (5 bases). CDR1 and CDR2 from the germline V gene are SGHRS and YFSETQ. V was cut by 0 bases and J by 4 bases, with 19 bases left in between. This CDR3 has 17 residues. CDR3 region: CASSLGQAGGDRYGYTF. The CDR3 DNA reads as TGCGCCAGCAGCTTGGGGCAAGCCGGGGGGGACCGCTATGGCTACACCTTC.

The chain joins TRBV10-2 to TRBJ1-1, with D possibly TRBD1 on 5 matching bases. V was shortened by 3 bases and J by 3 bases, with 8 bases between the two germline ends. Germline V gene data show CDR1 as WSHSY and CDR2 as SAAADI. The CDR3 covers 13 residues. CDR3 loop: CASSDRVDTEAFF. CDR3 bases: TGCGCCAGCAGTGACAGGGTAGACACTGAAGCTTTCTTT.